This TCR beta chain was sequenced during a study of cytomegalovirus exposure and HLA in healthy donors. Regarding the study as a whole: It was about 150 TCR beta chains that were listed as cytomegalovirus-associated. A cluster of highly shared sequence variants was likely a sequencing artifact. An assumption of roughly uniform sequencing depth across donors underlay the presence/absence analyses.

Unrecorded immune exposure was likely among donors, who were nominally healthy when sampled. Looked up from germline, CDR1 is SGHVS and CDR2 is FNYEAQ. V was clipped by 8 bases and J by 5 bases; unmatched bases: 8. This CDR3 is 13 amino acids long. As to this clone: Its antigen is still unknown.

PCR involved 60 Vbeta and 13 Jbeta primers. Here immunoSEQ multiplex PCR was the method, and the copy in TCRdb shows in-frame clones only, minus some. In the table there are approximately 170,000 clones, approximately 71% of which are singletons. The TCR sequence derives from a male donor in good health and CMV-seronegative. The V call is TRBV7-6, the J call TRBJ2-7, with 8 bases matching TRBD2. Material for sequencing was PBMCs. CDR3 amino acids: CASSAGDQDEQYF. In DNA, the CDR3 is TGTGCCAGCTCAGCGGGAGATCAAGACGAGCAGTACTTC.